Shown below are 30 T cell receptor beta chains from a single sample sequenced in a study of neurological immune-mediated disorders. Using its own MiXCR run on the 5' RACE reads, TCRdb lists one record per CDR3 protein. Of approximately 25,000 distinct CDR3 sequences listed, approximately 21% were seen once; the top ten hold 16%. The sequencing sample was made of PBMCs. The receptors derive from a woman aged 60 to 75 in good health.

There are many counts of this clonotype. The chain couples TRBV28 to TRBJ2-6, with D unclear. The CDR3 is made up of 16 amino acids. Trimming left V 4 bases short and J 1 base short, with 11 bases between. Germline CDR1 reads MDHEN; CDR2 reads SYDVKM. The CDR3 loop reads CASSSPSISGANVLTF. The CDR3, as DNA: TGTGCCAGCAGTTCCCCCTCGATTTCTGGGGCCAACGTCCTGACTTTC.

This clonotype was seen many times. The chain links TRBV12-3 or TRBV12-4 to TRBJ1-5, with 7 bases that match TRBD1. CDR3 length: 16 amino acids. After removal of 6 bases from V and 6 bases from J, the junction contained 14 bases not matched to a gene. The CDR3 is CASRDEGTVTRQPQHF. In DNA, the CDR3 is TGTGCCAGCAGGGACGAAGGGACAGTCACCCGTCAGCCCCAGCATTTT.

The gene calls are TRBV4-1 and TRBJ2-3; no clear D. The CDR3 length is 16 residues. In germline, CDR1 is MGHRA, CDR2 YSYEKL. V lost 7 bases and J lost 3, with 20 bases in between. The CDR3 spells CASTFLIGSETDTQYF. CDR3 DNA: TGCGCCAGCACTTTCCTCATTGGGTCGGAAACAGATACGCAGTATTTT.

The chain couples TRBV5-5 to TRBJ2-6; D is unclear. Germline V gene sequence: CDR1 SGHKS, CDR2 YYEKEE (reference sequence). The CDR3 is 15 residues long. With 3 bases removed from V and 0 bases from J, the gap between germline ends came to 7 bases. CDR3 region: CASSYDFSGANVLTF. In DNA, the CDR3 is TGTGCCAGCAGCTACGACTTCTCTGGGGCCAACGTCCTGACTTTC.

This clonotype has a count of ten or more. V gene TRBV5-1 combines with J gene TRBJ2-2; 8 nucleotides align to TRBD1. Trimming took 2 bases from V and 3 from J; bases not matched to a gene: 6. This CDR3 region has 16 residues. CDR1 and CDR2 from the germline V gene are SGHRS and YFSETQ. CDR3 coding DNA: TGCGCCAGCAGCTTCCAGGGGGCTCCCGACACCGGGGAGCTGTTTTTT. Translated, it gives CASSFQGAPDTGELFF.

This clonotype was counted ten times or more. V usage is TRBV5-1 and J usage is TRBJ2-1; 7 bases line up with TRBD2. In germline, CDR1 is SGHRS, CDR2 YFSETQ. Trimming cost V 4 bases and J 7 bases; bases outside gene matches: 11. The CDR3 sequence is 15 residues long. CDR3 DNA sequence: TGCGCCAGCAGCAGAGTGGCGGGAGTATGGAATGAGCAGTTCTTC. Encoded protein: CASSRVAGVWNEQFF.

This clonotype was recorded many times. The chain joins TRBV10-3 to TRBJ2-7; TRBD2 matches 7 bases. The ends lost 10 bases at V and 0 bases at J; junction bases unmatched: 12. The CDR3 runs 15 residues. Germline-derived CDR1 and CDR2 are ENHRY and SYGVKD. This chain's CDR3 is CATQTERGLSYEQYF. The CDR3 DNA follows: TGTGCCACACAAACCGAGCGGGGCCTCTCCTACGAGCAGTACTTC.

This clonotype was picked up many times. The V and J genes are TRBV30 and TRBJ2-1; 12 bases map to TRBD2. CDR3 length: 15 residues. CDR1 and CDR2 (germline): GTSNPN, SVGIG (reference sequence). Unmatched junction bases numbered 8, after V lost 3 bases and J lost 8 bases. CDR3 amino acids: CAWRPLLAGGDEQFF. Written as DNA, the CDR3 is TGTGCCTGGAGGCCTTTACTAGCGGGGGGTGATGAGCAGTTCTTC.

Ten or more counts support this clonotype. The rearrangement uses TRBV20-1 and TRBJ2-3; 8 bases map to TRBD2. The CDR3 loop spans 14 amino acids. The germline V gene has CDR1 DFQATT and CDR2 SNEGSKA (reference sequence). The trim removed 3 bases at V and 1 base at J, leaving 3 bases unmatched. CDR3 amino acids: CSARGLVGTDTQYF. The CDR3 coding sequence is TGCAGTGCTAGGGGACTAGTAGGCACAGATACGCAGTATTTT.

This clonotype was recorded a few times. The CDR3 is CASSQGHGNTEAFF. CDR3 in DNA: TGTGCCAGCAGCCAAGGCCACGGGAACACTGAAGCTTTCTTT. The chain uses TRBV4-2 and TRBJ1-1; D remains ambiguous. Deletions cut 1 base from V and 1 base from J, with 7 bases between. CDR1 is LGHNA and CDR2 is YNFKEQ in the germline V gene. This CDR3 has 14 residues.

The chain carries TRBV6-5 and TRBJ1-1; tentatively, D is TRBD1 (5 bases). The ends were cut back, 5 bases at V and 6 bases at J, with 19 bases in the middle. The CDR3 is 15 amino acids. Germline assignment: CDR1 MNHEY and CDR2 SVGAGI. The DNA of the CDR3 is TGTGCCAGCAGTCCGGGACGTCTTAGATTCGCTGAAGCTTTCTTT. Translation: CASSPGRLRFAEAFF.

This clonotype was seen ten or more times. This chain links TRBV20-1 with TRBJ2-7; no clear D. Germline CDR1 is DFQATT and CDR2 is SNEGSKA (reference sequence). The CDR3 has 14 amino acids. Deletions cut 3 bases from V and 5 bases from J, with 17 bases between. The CDR3 DNA reads as TGCAGTGCTAGGAAGCTAACCCTCCGGGACGAGCAGTACTTC. Its protein product is CSARKLTLRDEQYF.

This chain connects TRBV28 to TRBJ2-1; 10 bases agree with TRBD1. The J segment lost 4 bases and the V segment lost 6 bases, leaving 6 bases of the junction unmatched. Germline CDR1 is MDHEN and CDR2 is SYDVKM. This CDR3 contains 15 residues. The DNA of the CDR3 is TGTGCCAGCAGCTCAGGACAGGGGGATTACAATGAGCAGTTCTTC. Protein: CASSSGQGDYNEQFF.

This clonotype is a singleton in its sample. J is TRBJ2-7 and V is TRBV4-2; unclear D gene. Germline values: CDR1 LGHNA, CDR2 YNFKEQ. V shed 1 base and J shed 3 bases, with 4 bases lying between them. The CDR3 runs 12 residues. CDR3 nucleotide sequence: TGTGCCAGCAGCCAAGGCCTCTACGAGCAGTACTTC. Translated, it gives CASSQGLYEQYF.

This clonotype showed up just once. V and J are TRBV6-5 and TRBJ2-5, with 9 nucleotides matching TRBD2. The CDR3 covers 17 residues. With 0 bases clipped from V and 5 bases from J, the junction kept 10 bases outside the gene matches. Germline V gene lookup returns CDR1 MNHEY and CDR2 SVGAGI. CDR3 sequence reads: CASSYSRGGGAVETQYF. DNA for the CDR3: TGTGCCAGCAGTTACTCGAGGGGCGGGGGGGCCGTGGAGACCCAGTACTTC.

This chain connects TRBV5-1 to TRBJ2-2, with 7 positions matching TRBD1. The germline gives CDR1 SGHRS, CDR2 YFSETQ. Trimming at V came to 0 bases and at J to 2 bases, leaving 4 bases not matched to a gene. This CDR3 contains 16 residues. In nucleotides, the CDR3 is TGCGCCAGCAGCTTGGGCTGGGACAGTAACACCGGGGAGCTGTTTTTT. Translation: CASSLGWDSNTGELFF.

This clonotype was observed many times. This sequence joins TRBV20-1 and TRBJ2-1; tentative D call: TRBD1 (6 bases). V was shortened by 0 bases and J by 0 bases, with 12 bases between the two germline ends. Germline assignment: CDR1 DFQATT and CDR2 SNEGSKA (reference sequence). CDR3 length: 16 residues. The CDR3 sequence: CSARDVGTSSYNEQFF. CDR3 nucleotides: TGCAGTGCTAGAGATGTCGGGACAAGCTCCTACAATGAGCAGTTCTTC.

The gene calls are TRBV5-1 and TRBJ2-7, with 12 bases aligning to TRBD2. CDR3 size: 13 residues. Germline CDR1 is SGHRS and CDR2 is YFSETQ. The ends lost 4 bases at V and 7 bases at J; junction bases unmatched: 3. CDR3 DNA: TGCGCCAGCAGCGCTGGACTAGCGGGGGAGCAGTACTTC. Translated: CASSAGLAGEQYF.

This clonotype was seen repeatedly, ten times or more. This chain connects TRBV3-1 to TRBJ2-6, with D perhaps matching TRBD1 (6 bases). The CDR3 covers 16 residues. Germline values: CDR1 LGHDT, CDR2 YNNKEL (reference sequence). The V end was cut by 3 bases, the J end by 2 bases, with 11 bases between. DNA of the CDR3: TGTGCCAGCAGCCATTTACAGGGAGCTGGGGCCAACGTCCTGACTTTC. Translated, it gives CASSHLQGAGANVLTF.

This clonotype has ten or more counts. This sequence joins TRBV4-2 and TRBJ2-5, with D perhaps TRBD2 (6 bases). V lost 3 bases, J lost 8 bases, and 10 bases lay in between. CDR3 size: 12 residues. From germline, CDR1 is LGHNA and CDR2 YNFKEQ. CDR3 region: CASSQGSGTQYF. CDR3 DNA sequence: TGTGCCAGCAGCCAGGGTAGCGGTACCCAGTACTTC.

The chain couples TRBV5-1 to TRBJ2-1; possibly TRBD1 or TRBD2 for D (5 bases each). Looked up from germline, CDR1 is SGHRS and CDR2 is YFSETQ. The CDR3 has 14 amino acids. Trimming left V 6 bases short and J 8 bases short, with 18 bases between. This CDR3 reads CASTLGASTYEQFF. CDR3 nucleotide sequence: TGCGCCAGCACCCTCGGGGCTAGCACGTATGAGCAGTTCTTC.

The gene calls are TRBV3-1 and TRBJ2-5; no definite D call. Trimming pared 1 base from V and 5 bases from J, leaving 8 bases between. This CDR3 region has 13 residues. From germline, CDR1 is LGHDT and CDR2 YNNKEL (reference sequence). CDR3 bases: TGTGCCAGCAGCCAAGTGGTATATGAGACCCAGTACTTC. Translation: CASSQVVYETQYF.

This clonotype was counted many times. This sequence joins TRBV5-1 and TRBJ2-3, with a tentative D call TRBD2 (5 bases). V lost 6 bases to trimming and J lost 0 bases, with 11 bases between them. The CDR3 sequence is 14 residues long. Germline-derived CDR1 and CDR2 are SGHRS and YFSETQ. The CDR3 DNA is TGCGCCAGCACGGGGATTACTAGCACAGATACGCAGTATTTT. Its translation is CASTGITSTDTQYF.

This clonotype was detected ten times or more. This chain uses TRBV15 with TRBJ2-7; 10 bases are a match to TRBD1. After removal of 1 base from V and 2 bases from J, the junction contained 2 bases not matched to a gene. CDR3 length: 15 residues. CDR1 is LNHNV and CDR2 is YYDKDF in the germline V gene (reference sequence). CDR3 in DNA: TGTGCCACCAGCAGAGGTGGACAGGGGGCCTACGAGCAGTACTTC. Its translation: CATSRGGQGAYEQYF.

Points on this clonotype: The CDR3 end shows no conserved phenylalanine or tryptophan, and so a read error is likely. The chain recombines TRBV4-1 with TRBJ2-1; D could derive from TRBD1 or TRBD2 (5 bases each). In germline, CDR1 is MGHRA, CDR2 YSYEKL. The length of the CDR3 is 12 residues. The CDR3 coding sequence is TGCGCCAGCAGACAAGAGAGGGGTGAGCAGTTCTTA. Its protein product is CASRQERGEQFL.

This clonotype was observed at least ten times. This sequence joins TRBV10-3 and TRBJ1-1, with 8 nucleotides matching TRBD1. Germline V gene data show CDR1 as ENHRY and CDR2 as SYGVKD. V gave up 4 bases and J gave up 8 bases; unmatched junction bases: 12. The CDR3 loop spans 15 amino acids. CDR3 DNA sequence: TGTGCCATCAGTGGAGAACAGGGGGTAACTTCAGAAGCTTTCTTT. Translating gives CAISGEQGVTSEAFF.

This clonotype has at least ten counts. The chain combines TRBV4-2 with TRBJ2-6; D might be TRBD2 (5 bases). Germline loops: CDR1 LGHNA, CDR2 YNFKEQ. Trimming removed 7 bases from V and 0 bases from J, with 19 bases in between. The CDR3 is 18 residues long. The CDR3 here is CASTHGEGGSSGANVLTF. In DNA form, the CDR3 reads TGTGCCAGCACGCACGGAGAGGGTGGTTCCTCTGGGGCCAACGTCCTGACTTTC.

This clonotype was seen repeatedly, ten times or more. The CDR3 nucleotides read TGTGCCAGCAGCCAAGTCTTGGGCCAGTGGAGCACTGAAGCTTTCTTT. As protein: CASSQVLGQWSTEAFF. The V and J genes are TRBV3-1 and TRBJ1-1, with D uncertain. Germline V gene data show CDR1 as LGHDT and CDR2 as YNNKEL (reference sequence). V was clipped by 1 base and J by 4 bases, with 16 bases between them. CDR3 length: 16 amino acids.

This clonotype has ten or more counts. CDR3 DNA sequence: TGTGCCAGCAGCTTGACGGGAAACCAAGAGACCCAGTACTTC. It is translated as CASSLTGNQETQYF. The chain couples TRBV7-3 to TRBJ2-5; weak D call: TRBD2 (5 bases). The CDR3 totals 14 residues. V was clipped by 3 bases and J by 0 bases, with 8 bases between them. The V gene's germline CDR1 is SGHTA and CDR2 FQGTGA.

This clonotype has a count of ten or more. The chain is built from TRBV7-2 and TRBJ2-1, with TRBD1 identical over 7 bases. V shed 5 bases, J shed 2 bases, and the junction held 6 bases outside the gene matches. CDR1 SGHTA and CDR2 FQGNSA come from the germline V gene. The CDR3 covers 15 residues. CDR3 residues: CASSPRQGAYNEQFF. For the CDR3, the DNA is TGTGCCAGCAGCCCCCGACAGGGCGCCTACAATGAGCAGTTCTTC. The whole variable domain, filled in from reference TRBV7-2 and TRBJ2-1, reads GAGVSQSPSNKVTEKGKDVELRCDPISGHTALYWYRQSLGQGLEFLIYFQGNSAPDKSGLPSDRFSAERTGGSVSTLTIQRTQQEDSAVYLCASSPRQGAYNEQFFGPGTRLTVL.